This entry features one T cell receptor beta chain sequence. The entry originates in a study of blood T cell repertoires in COVID-19. Overall study context: The United States, Italy and Spain were the sources of the acute and convalescent COVID-19 samples.

Sequenced by immunoSEQ multiplex PCR; TCRdb stores in-frame clones only, minus some. Of hundreds of thousands of clones in the sample, approximately 86% were seen once. The CDR3 has 13 residues. Trimming removed 5 bases at V and 5 bases at J, with 10 bases between. Germline CDR1 and CDR2: SEHNR and FQNEAQ (reference sequence). Those who participated ranged in age from about 18 to 95 years and resided in about two dozen US areas. Sequenced: PBMCs or T cells enriched from blood (not recorded which). The V gene is TRBV7-9, the J gene TRBJ1-5, with D maybe TRBD1 (6 bases). This clonotype was sampled from a woman aged 40-49 years with acute COVID-19. The CDR3 is CASSHSGDQPQHF. The CDR3 coding sequence is TGTGCCAGCAGCCACTCAGGGGATCAGCCCCAGCATTTT.